The 20 T cell receptor beta chains below come from one sample, sequenced in a study of blood T cells in healthy people across ages. Sample-barcoded 5' priming and a J-beta primer mix drove a second PCR of roughly 7 to 11 cycles. TCRdb reanalysed the 5' RACE reads using MiXCR and keeps one entry per CDR3 protein. The data contain approximately 800,000 distinct CDR3 sequences, roughly 25% of them singletons. This same sample was also taken into another study, of T cells of mothers and their children.

What was sequenced was blood. The source is a boy aged 10-17 years in good health.

The rearrangement joins TRBV6-2 or TRBV6-3 to TRBJ2-3; no clear D gene. This CDR3 region has 14 residues. V lost 5 bases and J 0 bases, leaving 9 bases between the germline ends. CDR1 is MNHEY and CDR2 is SVGEGT in the germline V gene. The DNA of the CDR3 is TGTGCCAGCAGTCCAGATTTGAGCACAGATACGCAGTATTTT. Its protein is CASSPDLSTDTQYF.

V gene TRBV5-1 combines with J gene TRBJ1-1; D is unclear. V was clipped by 4 bases and J by 4 bases, with 17 bases between them. The germline V gene encodes CDR1 SGHRS and CDR2 YFSETQ. The CDR3 covers 15 residues. The CDR3 nucleotides read TGCGCCAGCAGCCACCGACCCCGAGGCACCACTGAAGCTTTCTTT. It codes for CASSHRPRGTTEAFF.

This clonotype was seen a few times. V gene TRBV3-1 combines with J gene TRBJ2-5; the D gene is possibly TRBD1 (6 bases). V lost 8 bases, J lost 4 bases, and 17 bases lay in between. The CDR3 is 14 residues long. Germline CDR1 LGHDT, CDR2 YNNKEL (reference sequence). For the CDR3, the DNA is TGTGCCAGCGCCAGGGTCAGGGGACCAGAGACCCAGTACTTC. Its protein is CASARVRGPETQYF.

The chain joins TRBV28 to TRBJ2-1, with D unclear. Between the trimmed V and J ends, which lost 4 bases and 2 bases, there was a span of 15 bases. The CDR3 is 16 amino acids. CDR1 is MDHEN and CDR2 is SYDVKM in the germline V gene. The CDR3 here is CASSSPTAVAYNEQFF. Written as DNA, the CDR3 is TGTGCCAGCAGTTCGCCCACGGCGGTAGCCTACAATGAGCAGTTCTTC.

The gene calls are TRBV3-1 and TRBJ2-3, with TRBD2 matching 9 bases. Germline V gene lookup returns CDR1 LGHDT and CDR2 YNNKEL (reference sequence). Trimming cost V 6 bases and J 8 bases; bases outside gene matches: 9. CDR3 length equals 14 residues. CDR3: CASSTAGGQGTQYF. CDR3 DNA: TGTGCCAGCAGTACCGCGGGGGGGCAGGGTACGCAGTATTTT.

This clonotype occurred a few times. The chain uses TRBV14 and TRBJ1-2, with 8 bases identical to TRBD1. Per the germline V gene, CDR1 is SGHDN and CDR2 is FVKESK. Trimming cost V 2 bases and J 3 bases; bases outside gene matches: 5. The CDR3 spans 15 residues. The CDR3 loop reads CASSQTGGGHYGYTF. The CDR3 region has the DNA TGTGCCAGCAGCCAAACAGGGGGAGGACACTATGGCTACACCTTC.

This clonotype was seen at least ten times. This sequence joins TRBV7-2 and TRBJ2-3, with 11 bases fitting TRBD2. The CDR3 runs to 17 residues. Germline CDR1 and CDR2: SGHTA and FQGNSA. V lost 6 bases, J lost 0 bases, and 8 bases stayed unmatched. CDR3 amino acids: CASSYGLAGASTDTQYF. Here the CDR3 DNA reads TGTGCCAGCAGTTACGGACTAGCGGGCGCTAGCACAGATACGCAGTATTTT.

This clonotype was counted between two and nine times. The chain couples TRBV10-3 to TRBJ2-5; TRBD1 might be the D (5 bases). V was pared by 11 bases and J by 2 bases, with 15 bases between. The CDR3 length is 13 residues. Germline-derived CDR1 and CDR2 are ENHRY and SYGVKD. CDR3 DNA sequence: TGTGCCGCAGGGAAGGGCCAGCAAGAGACCCAGTACTTC. Its translation is CAAGKGQQETQYF.

CDR3 nucleotides: TGTGCCAGCAGCTTAGCGGCGGGGGCCTCCTACGAGCAGTACTTC. It codes for CASSLAAGASYEQYF. The V and J genes are TRBV7-9 and TRBJ2-5; possibly TRBD2 for D (7 bases). TRBJ2-7 explains the end of the DNA better; the J call may be wrong. CDR1 SEHNR and CDR2 FQNEAQ come from the germline V gene (reference sequence). The CDR3 is made up of 15 amino acids.

This clonotype was counted a few times. The chain uses TRBV3-1 and TRBJ2-7; no clear D gene. CDR1 and CDR2 from the germline V gene are LGHDT and YNNKEL (reference sequence). Trimming shortened V by 1 base and J by 5 bases, and 12 bases separated the two germline ends. The CDR3 is made up of 14 amino acids. The CDR3 region has the DNA TGTGCCAGCAGCCAAGGGTGGCCAGGAAACGAGCAGTACTTC. Protein product: CASSQGWPGNEQYF.

The J gene is TRBJ2-2, the V gene TRBV27; 8 positions match TRBD1. V lost 5 bases, J lost 1 base, and 3 bases stayed unmatched. From germline, CDR1 is MNHEY and CDR2 SMNVEV (reference sequence). The CDR3 contains 15 residues. CDR3 residues: CASSPTGGNTGELFF. CDR3 nucleotide sequence: TGTGCCAGCAGTCCTACAGGGGGGAACACCGGGGAGCTGTTTTTT.

The sample holds a few counts of this clonotype. V is TRBV10-1 and J is TRBJ2-2, with D perhaps matching TRBD1 or TRBD2 (5 bases each). The CDR3 runs to 14 residues. V lost 5 bases to trimming and J lost 13 bases, with 20 bases between them. CDR1 and CDR2 from the germline V gene are WNHNN and SYGVQD (reference sequence). The CDR3 spells CASSPRDPSLGLFF. CDR3 DNA sequence: TGCGCCAGCAGTCCCCGGGACCCATCCTTGGGGCTGTTTTTT.

The sample holds a few counts of this clonotype. V is TRBV10-3 and J is TRBJ1-2; perhaps TRBD1 as D (5 bases). The V end lost 2 bases, the J end lost 8 bases, and 12 bases lay between the germline ends. Per the germline V gene, CDR1 is ENHRY and CDR2 is SYGVKD. The CDR3 totals 13 residues. CDR3 nucleotides: TGTGCCATCAGTGAGACCGGGACCGGGGGCTACACCTTC. The encoded protein is CAISETGTGGYTF.

This clonotype has a count of ten or more. V and J are TRBV4-1 and TRBJ2-5; 12 positions match TRBD1. Looked up from germline, CDR1 is MGHRA and CDR2 is YSYEKL. The CDR3 extends over 16 amino acids. V was clipped by 2 bases and J by 5 bases; unmatched bases: 6. CDR3 region: CASSQRGTGGLETQYF. CDR3 coding DNA: TGCGCCAGCAGCCAAAGGGGGACAGGGGGCCTTGAGACCCAGTACTTC.

There are a few counts of this clonotype. V usage is TRBV6-5 and J usage is TRBJ2-5; D may match TRBD1 or TRBD2 (5 bases each). CDR3 length: 15 residues. Germline V gives CDR1 MNHEY, CDR2 SVGAGI. Trimming cost V 1 base and J 11 bases, with 20 bases left between them. CDR3 protein: CASSYLPGPMLKQYF. The CDR3 DNA is TGTGCCAGCAGTTACTTGCCGGGACCGATGCTTAAGCAGTACTTC.

The chain joins TRBV19 to TRBJ2-7; TRBD2 agrees at 10 bases. CDR3 size: 15 residues. Germline CDR1 LNHDA, CDR2 SQIVND (reference sequence). The V gene end was trimmed by 3 bases and the J gene end by 4 bases; junction bases not matched to a gene: 6. CDR3 in DNA: TGTGCCAGTAGTATTTCCACTAGCGGGGATTACGAGCAGTACTTC. It specifies CASSISTSGDYEQYF.

This clonotype was observed a few times. The rearrangement joins TRBV5-5 to TRBJ2-5; D is uncertain. Gene TRBJ2-1 matches the end of the DNA better, so the J call may be wrong. This CDR3 region has 13 residues. The germline V gene has CDR1 SGHKS and CDR2 YYEKEE (reference sequence). The CDR3 is CASSLGRLGEQFF. CDR3 in DNA: TGTGCCAGCAGCTTGGGGCGGTTGGGTGAGCAGTTCTTC.

On this clonotype itself: The junction and the germline gene differ at one end; a read error may be behind it. The rearrangement links TRBV20-1 to TRBJ2-5; 13 nucleotides match TRBD2. The CDR3 spans 19 residues. Germline V gene sequence: CDR1 DFQATT, CDR2 SNEGSKA (reference sequence). The CDR3 here is CSARGGTSGGALDQGTQYF. DNA of the CDR3: TGCAGTGCTAGAGGCGGCACTAGCGGGGGGGCCTTAGACCAAGGGACCCAGTACTTC.

The V gene is TRBV20-1, the J gene TRBJ1-2, with unresolved D. V lost 0 bases and J 0 bases, leaving 11 bases between the germline ends. This CDR3 region has 15 residues. Germline V gene data show CDR1 as DFQATT and CDR2 as SNEGSKA (reference sequence). The DNA of the CDR3 is TGCAGTGCTAGAGATAACGGGGATGCTAACTATGGCTACACCTTC. Amino acids: CSARDNGDANYGYTF.

This clonotype has only a few counts. The chain employs TRBV12-5 and TRBJ2-1, with D perhaps being TRBD1 or TRBD2 (5 bases each). The germline V and J ends were trimmed by 8 bases and 4 bases, with 9 bases remaining between them. Germline V gene sequence: CDR1 LGHNT, CDR2 FRNRAP. This CDR3 spans 12 amino acids. The CDR3 DNA is TGTGCTAGTACAGGAGGTTACAATGAGCAGTTCTTC. This codes for CASTGGYNEQFF.